The 21 T cell receptor beta chains given below trace back to one sample, sequenced in a study of post-analysis software for immune sequencing data. General study points: Patients used about 5 TRBV segments, including TRBV5-6, TRBV5-1 and TRBV20-1, more often than controls.

For these receptors, no antigen is known. Included in the TCR beta cDNA libraries were unique molecular identifiers. TCRdb ran MiXCR on the PCR reads and lists one entry per CDR3 protein. The sample includes more than 450,000 distinct CDR3 sequences, about 44% of them seen just once. The sequenced material came from blood. Every receptor here comes from a girl aged 5-17 years with multiple sclerosis.

The rearrangement uses TRBV20-1 and TRBJ1-4; D is perhaps TRBD1 (6 bases). The CDR3 loop spans 13 amino acids. Germline V gene sequence: CDR1 DFQATT, CDR2 SNEGSKA (reference sequence). V gave up 8 bases and J gave up 7 bases, with 17 bases separating them. CDR3 in amino acids: CSTSREGGEKLFF. As DNA, the CDR3 is TGCAGTACGTCCAGGGAAGGGGGTGAAAAACTGTTTTTT.

Only a few counts were recorded for this clonotype. The chain couples TRBV25-1 to TRBJ1-2; TRBD1 matches 8 bases. Germline CDR1 MGHDK, CDR2 SYGVNS. CDR3 length: 15 residues. Trimming took 3 bases from V and 5 from J; bases not matched to a gene: 8. CDR3 nucleotides: TGTGCCAGCAGTGATTTTGGACAGGGCAGTTATGGCTACACCTTC. This sequence encodes CASSDFGQGSYGYTF.

The J gene is TRBJ2-1, the V gene TRBV7-2; 9 bases match TRBD2. Germline-derived CDR1 and CDR2 are SGHTA and FQGNSA. V gave up 0 bases and J gave up 2 bases; unmatched junction bases: 5. The CDR3 length is 17 residues. In nucleotides, the CDR3 is TGTGCCAGCAGCTTAGCTTCTAGCGGGGTAGCCTACAATGAGCAGTTCTTC. Translating gives CASSLASSGVAYNEQFF.

This sequence joins TRBV6-1 and TRBJ2-3, with 7 bases that match TRBD2. This CDR3 spans 16 amino acids. V dropped 3 bases and J dropped 2; count of bases not matched to a gene: 8. CDR1 and CDR2 from the germline V gene are MNHNS and SASEGT. CDR3 protein: CASSEQGGTYTDTQYF. CDR3 DNA: TGTGCCAGCAGTGAGCAGGGAGGGACCTACACAGATACGCAGTATTTT.

In this sample, this clonotype turned up a few times. This chain joins TRBV5-1 and TRBJ2-3; unclear D gene. Per germline, CDR1 SGHRS and CDR2 YFSETQ. V lost 7 bases and J 2 bases, leaving 17 bases between the germline ends. The CDR3 extends over 15 amino acids. The CDR3 nucleotides read TGCGCCAGCGGATTGGGCTCCCTATCCACAGATACGCAGTATTTT. It yields the protein CASGLGSLSTDTQYF.

This clonotype came up a few times. This chain connects TRBV4-2 to TRBJ2-5; D uncertain. The J call is doubtful: the DNA matches TRBJ2-7 better. This CDR3 comprises 12 residues. Germline V gene data show CDR1 as LGHNA and CDR2 as YNFKEQ. As DNA, the CDR3 is TGTGCCAGCAGCCAAGATAGGAACGAGCAGTACTTC. Amino acid sequence: CASSQDRNEQYF.

There are a few counts of this clonotype. CDR3 loop: CASRRAGSRTGAFSYEQYF. CDR3 nucleotides: TGTGCCAGCAGACGCGCAGGGAGTAGGACAGGGGCCTTCTCCTACGAGCAGTACTTC. The rearrangement uses TRBV7-9 and TRBJ2-7; 9 bases match TRBD1. CDR1 SEHNR and CDR2 FQNEAQ come from the germline V gene (reference sequence). This CDR3 has 19 amino acids. With V trimmed by 6 bases and J by 0 bases, 18 bases remained unmatched.

The chain uses TRBV5-1 and TRBJ1-2; 8 bases align to TRBD1. The CDR3 is 17 amino acids. CDR1 and CDR2 from the germline V gene are SGHRS and YFSETQ. Trimming at V came to 3 bases and at J to 0 bases, leaving 10 bases not matched to a gene. The CDR3 loop reads CASSSGTGIHSNYGYTF. The CDR3 region has the DNA TGCGCCAGCAGCTCCGGGACAGGCATTCACTCTAACTATGGCTACACCTTC.

This clonotype was observed at least ten times. Here the CDR3 reads CSGGRRRGEQFF. CDR3 coding DNA: TGCAGTGGGGGGCGCCGGCGGGGTGAGCAGTTCTTC. The V and J genes are TRBV20-1 and TRBJ2-1; either TRBD1 or TRBD2 may fit D (6 bases each). The CDR3 is 12 amino acids. Trimming took 7 bases from V and 9 from J, leaving 16 bases between them. Germline CDR1 is DFQATT and CDR2 is SNEGSKA (reference sequence).

The gene calls are TRBV4-1 and TRBJ2-7, with TRBD2 matching over 8 bases. Germline loops: CDR1 MGHRA, CDR2 YSYEKL. The CDR3 runs 14 residues. The trim removed 4 bases at V and 3 bases at J, leaving 5 bases unmatched. Written as DNA, the CDR3 is TGCGCCAGCAGCCGACCGGGACTAGGCTACGAGCAGTACTTC. This sequence encodes CASSRPGLGYEQYF.

This clonotype was picked up a small number of times. V gene TRBV12-3 or TRBV12-4 combines with J gene TRBJ2-7; 7 bases are a match to TRBD2. The CDR3 is made up of 15 amino acids. Germline trimming cut 1 base from V and 1 base from J; bases unmatched to any gene: 4. CDR3: CASSLGIAGSYEQYF. DNA of the CDR3: TGTGCCAGCAGTTTAGGTATAGCGGGTTCCTACGAGCAGTACTTC.

A few counts support this clonotype. The chain joins TRBV2 to TRBJ1-5, with no clear D. This CDR3 spans 16 amino acids. V lost 4 bases to trimming and J lost 0 bases, with 13 bases between them. Per germline, CDR1 SNHLY and CDR2 FYNNEI. The CDR3 is CASSGPNLYSNQPQHF. The CDR3 nucleotides are TGTGCCAGCAGTGGACCTAATCTATATAGCAATCAGCCCCAGCATTTT. Supplemented by reference TRBV2 and TRBJ1-5, the full variable domain reads EPEVTQTPSHQVTQMGQEVILRCVPISNHLYFYWYRQILGQKVEFLVSFYNNEISEKSEIFDDQFSVERPDGSNFTLKIRSTKLEDSAMYFCASSGPNLYSNQPQHFGDGTRLSIL.

The rearrangement links TRBV7-8 to TRBJ2-3, with 12 bases aligning to TRBD2. The trim removed 4 bases at V and 4 bases at J, leaving 6 bases unmatched. Germline V gene data show CDR1 as SGHVS and CDR2 as FQNEAQ. The CDR3 loop spans 16 amino acids. Here the CDR3 reads CASSSETSGRADTQYF. The CDR3 nucleotides are TGTGCCAGCAGCTCCGAGACTAGCGGGAGAGCAGATACGCAGTATTTT. The variable domain in full, completed from reference TRBV7-8 and TRBJ2-3, reads GAGVSQSPRYKVAKRGQDVALRCDPISGHVSLFWYQQALGQGPEFLTYFQNEAQLDKSGLPSDRFFAERPEGSVSTLKIQRTQQEDSAVYLCASSSETSGRADTQYFGPGTRLTVL.

This clonotype appeared a few times. The CDR3 region is CASSAPTAEYQPQHF. In DNA form, the CDR3 reads TGTGCCAGCAGCGCCCCGACAGCAGAATATCAGCCCCAGCATTTT. The chain links TRBV6-6 to TRBJ1-5, with TRBD1 as a possible D gene (5 bases). CDR1 is MNHNY, CDR2 SVGAGI, per germline (reference sequence). Deletions cut 6 bases from V and 5 bases from J, with 17 bases between. This CDR3 region has 15 residues.

The chain has TRBV4-1 and TRBJ2-1, with 9 bases fitting TRBD2. Per germline, CDR1 MGHRA and CDR2 YSYEKL. The CDR3 sequence is 16 residues long. V dropped 3 bases and J dropped 3; count of bases not matched to a gene: 6. CDR3 amino acids: CASSQRLAAYYNEQFF. DNA for the CDR3: TGCGCCAGCAGCCAGCGACTAGCGGCTTACTACAATGAGCAGTTCTTC.

This clonotype appeared a few times. The chain uses TRBV3-1 and TRBJ2-4; D is ambiguous. The better agreement between TRBJ2-7 and the DNA end casts doubt on the J call. Per germline, CDR1 LGHDT and CDR2 YNNKEL (reference sequence). The CDR3 runs to 14 residues. The CDR3 here is CASSHGVTSYEQYF. The DNA of the CDR3 is TGTGCCAGCAGCCACGGTGTCACCTCCTACGAGCAGTACTTC.

This clonotype showed up just once. A read error may be the cause here, since a much bigger clone is one base away. J is TRBJ2-3 and V is TRBV9; possibly TRBD2 for D (6 bases). Germline CDR1 SGDLS, CDR2 YYNGEE. CDR3 size: 15 residues. The CDR3 loop reads CASSVAGSSAEELDF. For the CDR3, the DNA is TGTGCCAGCAGCGTAGCTGGGTCTAGCGCCGAAGAACTGGATTTT. The full variable domain, its missing parts supplied by reference TRBV9 and TRBJ2-3, is DSGVTQTPKHLITATGQRVTLRCSPRSGDLSVYWYQQSLDQGLQFLIQYYNGEERAKGNILERFSAQQFPDLHSELNLSSLELGDSALYFCASSVAGSSAEELDFGPGTRLTVL.

This chain joins TRBV10-3 and TRBJ2-6, with D unresolved. With 7 bases removed from V and 0 bases from J, the gap between germline ends came to 10 bases. The CDR3 runs 15 residues. Germline values: CDR1 ENHRY, CDR2 SYGVKD. The CDR3 is CAITEQPSGANVLTF. The DNA for the CDR3 is TGTGCCATCACGGAACAACCCTCTGGGGCCAACGTCCTGACTTTC.

CDR3: CASSLETSGSSSYEQYF. The CDR3 bases are TGTGCCAGCAGCCTCGAAACTAGCGGAAGTAGCTCCTACGAGCAGTACTTC. J is TRBJ2-7 and V is TRBV3-1; 8 nucleotides line up with TRBD2. Losses at the gene ends were 4 bases for V and 0 bases for J; bases not matched to a gene: 11. Germline CDR1 is LGHDT and CDR2 is YNNKEL (reference sequence). CDR3 length equals 17 residues.

Points on this clonotype: Sequence at one end of the junction differs from germline and may be a read error. J is TRBJ2-7 and V is TRBV20-1; D gene uncertain. The CDR3 contains 12 residues. Germline V gene lookup returns CDR1 DFQATT and CDR2 SNEGSKA (reference sequence). CDR3 DNA sequence: TGCAGTGCCAGAGGACCGAACTACGAGCAGTACTTC. Its translation: CSARGPNYEQYF.

The chain combines TRBV6-5 with TRBJ1-1, with 7 bases that match TRBD1. Trimming at V came to 6 bases and at J to 5 bases, leaving 12 bases not matched to a gene. Germline assignment: CDR1 MNHEY and CDR2 SVGAGI. The CDR3 extends over 15 amino acids. The CDR3 region is CASSQTGIGKTEAFF. Here the CDR3 DNA reads TGTGCCAGCAGCCAGACAGGGATAGGGAAGACTGAAGCTTTCTTT.